This T cell receptor beta chain was captured in a study of CD8 T cells in Susac syndrome. Study observations and caveats: It was in TEMRA cells and active patients that Susac CD8+ clonal expansion peaked. The study's TCR sequencing and HLA analysis drew on a certain number of individuals. That number was acknowledged as relatively small.

Looked up from germline, CDR1 is SGHVS and CDR2 is FQNEAQ. V lost 5 bases and J 4 bases, leaving 11 bases between the germline ends. CDR3 length: 13 residues. Reverse transcription used roughly 0.5 to 1 ug RNA and random hexamers. Each CDR3 protein gets one entry after TCRdb re-called the immunoSEQ multiplex PCR reads with MiXCR. This repertoire shows around 80,000 distinct CDR3 sequences, 95% to 97% found once; its top ten account for about 0.39%. As regards this clonotype: The target antigen is unknown.

This clonotype originated in a human donor with Susac syndrome. The chain uses TRBV7-8 and TRBJ1-2, with D uncertain. Sequencing was performed on CD8+ T cells from PBMCs. CDR3 sequence reads: CASSPPAVYGYTF. CDR3 sequence (DNA): TGTGCCAGCAGCCCCCCCGCAGTCTATGGCTACACCTTC. Full variable domain (rest looked up from reference TRBV7-8 and TRBJ1-2): GAGVSQSPRYKVAKRGQDVALRCDPISGHVSLFWYQQALGQGPEFLTYFQNEAQLDKSGLPSDRFFAERPEGSVSTLKIQRTQQEDSAVYLCASSPPAVYGYTFGSGTRLTVV.